The clone carrying this TCR beta chain was found a few times. The sample comes from a study of T cell responses to AZD1222 COVID-19 vaccine. Libraries were prepared by immunoSEQ multiplex PCR; TCRdb keeps only in-frame clonotypes and omits some of them. The table records under 150,000 clones, about 93% of them present only once. Germline CDR1 SGHRS, CDR2 YFSETQ. This CDR3 region has 14 residues. Trimming cost V 1 base and J 2 bases, with 7 bases left between them. The sample here was peripheral blood, taken on day 0 of AZD1222 vaccination. The chain recombines TRBV5-1 with TRBJ1-5; perhaps TRBD1 as D (5 bases). The clonotype was recovered from an adult in good health. The CDR3 DNA sequence: TGCGCCAGCAGCTTGAGGGGTGGCAATCAGCCCCAGCATTTT. It is translated as CASSLRGGNQPQHF.